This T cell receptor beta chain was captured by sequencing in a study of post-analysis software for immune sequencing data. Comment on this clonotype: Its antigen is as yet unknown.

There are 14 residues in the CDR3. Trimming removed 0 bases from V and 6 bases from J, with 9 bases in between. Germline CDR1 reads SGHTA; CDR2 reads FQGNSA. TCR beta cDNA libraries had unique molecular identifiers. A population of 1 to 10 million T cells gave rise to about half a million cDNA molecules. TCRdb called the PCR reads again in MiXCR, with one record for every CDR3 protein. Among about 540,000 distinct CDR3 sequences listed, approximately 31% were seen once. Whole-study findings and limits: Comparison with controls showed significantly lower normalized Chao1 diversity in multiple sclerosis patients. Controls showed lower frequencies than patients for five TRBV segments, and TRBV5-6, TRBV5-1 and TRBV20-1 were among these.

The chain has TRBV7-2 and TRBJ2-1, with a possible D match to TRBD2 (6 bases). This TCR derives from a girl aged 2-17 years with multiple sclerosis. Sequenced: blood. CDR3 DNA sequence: TGTGCCAGCAGCTTAGCGGGACTTATCAATGAGCAGTTCTTC. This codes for CASSLAGLINEQFF.